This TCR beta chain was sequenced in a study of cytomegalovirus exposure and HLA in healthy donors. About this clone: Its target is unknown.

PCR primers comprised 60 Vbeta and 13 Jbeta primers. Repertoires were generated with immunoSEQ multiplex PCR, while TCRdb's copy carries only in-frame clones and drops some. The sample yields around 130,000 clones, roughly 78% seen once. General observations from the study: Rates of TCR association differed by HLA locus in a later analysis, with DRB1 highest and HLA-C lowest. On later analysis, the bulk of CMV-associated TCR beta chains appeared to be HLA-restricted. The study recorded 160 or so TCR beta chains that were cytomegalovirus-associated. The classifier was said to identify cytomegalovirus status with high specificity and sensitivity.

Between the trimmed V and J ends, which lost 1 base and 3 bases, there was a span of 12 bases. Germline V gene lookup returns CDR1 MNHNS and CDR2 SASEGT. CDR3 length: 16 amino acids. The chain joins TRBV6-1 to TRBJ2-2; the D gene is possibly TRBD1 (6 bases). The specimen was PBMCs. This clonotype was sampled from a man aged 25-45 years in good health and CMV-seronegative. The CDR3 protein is CASSEVWGPDTGELFF. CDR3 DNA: TGTGCCAGCAGTGAAGTCTGGGGGCCGGACACCGGGGAGCTGTTTTTT.